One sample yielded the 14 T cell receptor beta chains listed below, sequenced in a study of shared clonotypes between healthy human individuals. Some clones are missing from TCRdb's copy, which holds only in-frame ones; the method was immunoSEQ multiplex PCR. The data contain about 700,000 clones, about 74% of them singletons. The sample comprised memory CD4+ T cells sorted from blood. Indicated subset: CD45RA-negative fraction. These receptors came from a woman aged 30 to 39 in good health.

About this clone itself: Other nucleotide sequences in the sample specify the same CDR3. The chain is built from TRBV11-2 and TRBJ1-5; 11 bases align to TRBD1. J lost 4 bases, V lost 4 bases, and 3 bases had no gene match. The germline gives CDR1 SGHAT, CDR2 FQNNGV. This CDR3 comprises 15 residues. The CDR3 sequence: CASSSGQGANQPQHF. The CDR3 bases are TGTGCCAGCAGCTCCGGACAGGGGGCGAATCAGCCCCAGCATTTT. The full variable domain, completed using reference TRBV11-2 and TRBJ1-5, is EAGVAQSPRYKIIEKRQSVAFWCNPISGHATLYWYQQILGQGPKLLIQFQNNGVVDDSQLPKDRFSAERLKGVDSTLKIQPAKLEDSAVYLCASSSGQGANQPQHFGDGTRLSIL.

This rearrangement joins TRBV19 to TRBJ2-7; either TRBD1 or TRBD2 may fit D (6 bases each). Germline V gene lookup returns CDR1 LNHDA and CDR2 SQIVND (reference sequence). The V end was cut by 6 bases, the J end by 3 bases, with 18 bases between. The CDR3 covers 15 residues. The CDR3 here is CASRQKGGQIYEQYF. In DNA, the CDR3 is TGTGCCAGTAGACAAAAAGGGGGGCAAATCTACGAGCAGTACTTC.

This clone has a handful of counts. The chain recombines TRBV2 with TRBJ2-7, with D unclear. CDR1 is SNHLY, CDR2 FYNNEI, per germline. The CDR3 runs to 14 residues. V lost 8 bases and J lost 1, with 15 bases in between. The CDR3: CASPAVPGSYEQYF. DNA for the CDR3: TGTGCCAGCCCTGCGGTACCTGGGTCCTACGAGCAGTACTTC.

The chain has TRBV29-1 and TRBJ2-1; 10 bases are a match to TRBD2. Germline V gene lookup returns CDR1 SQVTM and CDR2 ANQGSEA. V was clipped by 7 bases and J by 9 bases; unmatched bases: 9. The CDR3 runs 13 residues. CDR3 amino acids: CSGRSGRAGEQFF. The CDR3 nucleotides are TGCAGCGGTAGGAGCGGGAGGGCGGGTGAGCAGTTCTTC.

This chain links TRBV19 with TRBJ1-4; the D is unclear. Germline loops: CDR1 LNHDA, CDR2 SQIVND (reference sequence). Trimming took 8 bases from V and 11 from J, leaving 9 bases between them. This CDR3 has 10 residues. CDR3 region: CASGGRKLFF. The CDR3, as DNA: TGTGCCAGTGGTGGCCGCAAACTGTTTTTT.

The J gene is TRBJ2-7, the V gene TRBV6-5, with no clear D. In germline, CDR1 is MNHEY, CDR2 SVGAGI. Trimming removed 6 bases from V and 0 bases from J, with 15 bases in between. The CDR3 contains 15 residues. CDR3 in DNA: TGTGCCAGCAGACCCCTCCGCGGCGGCTCCTACGAGCAGTACTTC. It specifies CASRPLRGGSYEQYF.

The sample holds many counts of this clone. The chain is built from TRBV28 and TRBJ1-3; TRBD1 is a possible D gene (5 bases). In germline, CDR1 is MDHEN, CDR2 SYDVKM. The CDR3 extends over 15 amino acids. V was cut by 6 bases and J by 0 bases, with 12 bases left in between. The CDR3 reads CASRSGLPSGNTIYF. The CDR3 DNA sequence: TGTGCCAGCAGATCAGGGCTCCCCTCTGGAAACACCATATATTTT.

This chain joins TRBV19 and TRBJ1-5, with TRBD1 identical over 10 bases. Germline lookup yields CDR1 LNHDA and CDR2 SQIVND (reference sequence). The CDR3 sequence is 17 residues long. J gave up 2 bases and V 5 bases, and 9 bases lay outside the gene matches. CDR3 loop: CASSLDRGLGGNQPQHF. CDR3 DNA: TGTGCCAGTAGTCTGGACAGGGGGTTAGGGGGCAATCAGCCCCAGCATTTT.

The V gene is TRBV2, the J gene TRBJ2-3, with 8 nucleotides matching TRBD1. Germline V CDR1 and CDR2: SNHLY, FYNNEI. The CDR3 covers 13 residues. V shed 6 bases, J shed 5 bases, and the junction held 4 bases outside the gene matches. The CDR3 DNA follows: TGTGCCAGCAGGACAGGGGCGGTAGATACGCAGTATTTT. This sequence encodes CASRTGAVDTQYF.

CDR3 in amino acids: CASSDRQGTTDTQYF. DNA of the CDR3: TGTGCCAGCAGTGACCGACAGGGAACCACAGATACGCAGTATTTT. The chain joins TRBV25-1 to TRBJ2-3, with TRBD1 matching over 7 bases. Germline CDR1 reads MGHDK; CDR2 reads SYGVNS. The V and J ends lost 3 bases and 2 bases, in that order; junction bases with no gene match: 5. This CDR3 comprises 15 residues. Complete variable domain (other parts from reference TRBV25-1 and TRBJ2-3): EADIYQTPRYLVIGTGKKITLECSQTMGHDKMYWYQQDPGMELHLIHYSYGVNSTEKGDLSSESTVSRIRTEHFPLTLESARPSHTSQYLCASSDRQGTTDTQYFGPGTRLTVL.

The chain's CDR3 is CASSSTGTRGYEQYF. In DNA, the CDR3 is TGTGCCAGCAGCTCTACCGGGACGAGGGGCTACGAGCAGTACTTC. The rearrangement joins TRBV6-6 to TRBJ2-7; the D gene could be TRBD1 or TRBD2 (5 bases each). CDR3 length: 15 residues. Germline V CDR1 and CDR2: MNHNY, SVGAGI (reference sequence). Trimming removed 6 bases at V and 3 bases at J, with 18 bases between.

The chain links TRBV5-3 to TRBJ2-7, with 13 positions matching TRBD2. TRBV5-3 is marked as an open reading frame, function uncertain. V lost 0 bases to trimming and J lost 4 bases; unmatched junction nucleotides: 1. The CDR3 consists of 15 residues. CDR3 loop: CARSLGLAGGYEQYF. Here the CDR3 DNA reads TGTGCCAGAAGCTTGGGACTAGCGGGAGGATACGAGCAGTACTTC.

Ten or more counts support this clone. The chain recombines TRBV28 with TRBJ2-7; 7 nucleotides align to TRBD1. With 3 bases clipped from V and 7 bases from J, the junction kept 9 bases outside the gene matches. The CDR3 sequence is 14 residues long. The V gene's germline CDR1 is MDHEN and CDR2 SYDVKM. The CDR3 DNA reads TGTGCCAGCAGTTTTGGGACAGCAATGGGAGAGCAGTACTTC. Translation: CASSFGTAMGEQYF.

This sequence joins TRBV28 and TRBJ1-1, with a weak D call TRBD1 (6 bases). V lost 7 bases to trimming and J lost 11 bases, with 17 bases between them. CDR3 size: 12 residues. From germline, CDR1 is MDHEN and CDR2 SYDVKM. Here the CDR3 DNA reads TGTGCCAGCACCCTCCTGACAGGTGCGGCTTTCTTT. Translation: CASTLLTGAAFF.